This T cell receptor beta chain was recorded in a study of T cell responses to AZD1222 COVID-19 vaccine. Study background: Pooled samples include second doses given at about 4 or 12 weeks. Broader study findings: Spike-specific TCR repertoires showed rising breadth and depth after two AZD1222 doses. Without day 14 samples, only post-peak T cell repertoires were studied. Among the donors, most were white British and more were female, and clonal diversity was possibly underestimated.

This clone was counted once. The antigen remains unidentified. The CDR3 spans 16 residues. V gave up 5 bases and J gave up 1 base, with 15 bases separating them. Per germline, CDR1 LNHDA and CDR2 SQIVND (reference sequence). Generated by immunoSEQ multiplex PCR, the TCRdb table keeps only in-frame clones and is missing some. The repertoire holds more than 85,000 clones, with 80% to 95% as singletons. This chain uses TRBV19 with TRBJ1-5; D perhaps matches TRBD1 (6 bases). The starting material was peripheral blood, obtained on day 0 of AZD1222 vaccination. This receptor was taken from an adult in good health. The CDR3: CASSQGGGGSNQPQHF. The CDR3 DNA follows: TGTGCCAGTAGTCAAGGGGGGGGTGGAAGCAATCAGCCCCAGCATTTT.